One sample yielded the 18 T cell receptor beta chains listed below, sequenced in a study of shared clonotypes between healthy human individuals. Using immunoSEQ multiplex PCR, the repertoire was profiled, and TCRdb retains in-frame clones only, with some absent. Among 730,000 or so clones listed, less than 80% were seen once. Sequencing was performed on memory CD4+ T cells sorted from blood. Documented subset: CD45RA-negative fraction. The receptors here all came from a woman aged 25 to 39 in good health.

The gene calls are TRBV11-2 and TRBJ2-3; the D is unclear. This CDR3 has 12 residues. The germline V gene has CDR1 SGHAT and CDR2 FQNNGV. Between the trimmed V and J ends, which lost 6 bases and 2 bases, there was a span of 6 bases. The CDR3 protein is CASSKTTDTQYF. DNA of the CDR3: TGTGCCAGCAGTAAAACCACAGATACGCAGTATTTT.

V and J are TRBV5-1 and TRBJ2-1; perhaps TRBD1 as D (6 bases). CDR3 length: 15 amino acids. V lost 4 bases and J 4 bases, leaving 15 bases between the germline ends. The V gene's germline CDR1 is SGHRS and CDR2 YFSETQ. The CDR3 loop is CASSTYRELYNEQFF. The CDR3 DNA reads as TGCGCCAGCAGCACGTACAGGGAACTGTACAATGAGCAGTTCTTC.

The CDR3 here is CASSRLAGQQETQYF. DNA for the CDR3: TGCGCCAGCAGTAGACTAGCGGGGCAACAAGAGACCCAGTACTTC. The chain carries TRBV10-2 and TRBJ2-5, with 11 bases fitting TRBD2. V shed 5 bases, J shed 2 bases, and the junction held 4 bases outside the gene matches. The CDR3 contains 15 residues. Germline V gives CDR1 WSHSY, CDR2 SAAADI.

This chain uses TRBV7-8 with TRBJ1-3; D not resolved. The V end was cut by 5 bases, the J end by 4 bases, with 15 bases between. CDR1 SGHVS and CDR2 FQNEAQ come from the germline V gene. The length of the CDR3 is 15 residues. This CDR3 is CASSRPSVGGNTIYF. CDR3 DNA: TGTGCCAGCAGCAGACCATCGGTCGGCGGAAACACCATATATTTT.

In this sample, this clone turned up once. The CDR3 DNA is TGTGCCACCAGCAGGGAGACAGGGGGCACGGCCGGGGAGCTGTTTTTT. Translating gives CATSRETGGTAGELFF. V gene TRBV15 combines with J gene TRBJ2-2, with 10 bases fitting TRBD1. Unmatched junction bases numbered 7, after V lost 3 bases and J lost 6 bases. Germline CDR1 LNHNV, CDR2 YYDKDF (reference sequence). The CDR3 runs 16 residues.

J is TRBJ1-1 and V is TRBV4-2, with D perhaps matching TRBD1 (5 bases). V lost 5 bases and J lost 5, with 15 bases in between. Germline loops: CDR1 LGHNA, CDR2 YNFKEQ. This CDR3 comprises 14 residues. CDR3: CASSGGVGGTEAFF. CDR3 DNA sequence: TGTGCCAGCAGCGGGGGGGTAGGAGGGACTGAAGCTTTCTTT.

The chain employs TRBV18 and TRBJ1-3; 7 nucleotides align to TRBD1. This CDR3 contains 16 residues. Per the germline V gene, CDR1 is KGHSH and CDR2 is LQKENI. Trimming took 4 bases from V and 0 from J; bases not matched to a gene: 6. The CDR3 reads CASSQGQGDSGNTIYF. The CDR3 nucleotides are TGTGCCAGCTCACAGGGGCAGGGGGACTCTGGAAACACCATATATTTT. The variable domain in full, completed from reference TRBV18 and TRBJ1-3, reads NAGVMQNPRHLVRRRGQEARLRCSPMKGHSHVYWYRQLPEEGLKFMVYLQKENIIDESGMPKERFSAEFPKEGPSILRIQQVVRGDSAAYFCASSQGQGDSGNTIYFGEGSWLTVV.

The CDR3 loop is CASSFSGTGAQEQYF. CDR3 nucleotide sequence: TGCGCCAGCAGCTTCTCCGGGACAGGGGCACAAGAGCAGTACTTC. The chain combines TRBV5-1 with TRBJ2-7; 10 nucleotides align to TRBD1. Looked up from germline, CDR1 is SGHRS and CDR2 is YFSETQ. After removal of 2 bases from V and 7 bases from J, the junction contained 9 bases not matched to a gene. This CDR3 spans 15 amino acids.

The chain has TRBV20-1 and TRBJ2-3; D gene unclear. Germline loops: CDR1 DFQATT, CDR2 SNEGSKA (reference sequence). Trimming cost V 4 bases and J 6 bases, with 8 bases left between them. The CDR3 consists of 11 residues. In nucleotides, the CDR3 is TGCAGTGCTAATGTTGCGGATACGCAGTATTTT. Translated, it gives CSANVADTQYF.

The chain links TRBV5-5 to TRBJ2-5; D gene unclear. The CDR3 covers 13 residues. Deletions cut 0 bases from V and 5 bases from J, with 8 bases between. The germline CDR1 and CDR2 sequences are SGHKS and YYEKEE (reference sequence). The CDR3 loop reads CASSLAVWETQYF. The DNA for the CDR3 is TGTGCCAGCAGCTTGGCGGTGTGGGAGACCCAGTACTTC.

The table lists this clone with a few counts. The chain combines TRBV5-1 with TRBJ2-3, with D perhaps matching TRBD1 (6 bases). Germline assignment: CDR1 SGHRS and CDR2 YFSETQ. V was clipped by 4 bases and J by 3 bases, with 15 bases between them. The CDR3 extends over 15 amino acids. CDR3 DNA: TGCGCCAGCAGCAAAACAGGGTTATCAACAGATACGCAGTATTTT. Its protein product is CASSKTGLSTDTQYF.

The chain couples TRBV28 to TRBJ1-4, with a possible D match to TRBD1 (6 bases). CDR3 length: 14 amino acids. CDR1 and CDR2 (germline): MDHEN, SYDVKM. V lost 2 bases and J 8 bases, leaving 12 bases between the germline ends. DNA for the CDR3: TGTGCCAGCAGTTTAGTACAGGGACCCGAAAAACTGTTTTTT. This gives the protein CASSLVQGPEKLFF.

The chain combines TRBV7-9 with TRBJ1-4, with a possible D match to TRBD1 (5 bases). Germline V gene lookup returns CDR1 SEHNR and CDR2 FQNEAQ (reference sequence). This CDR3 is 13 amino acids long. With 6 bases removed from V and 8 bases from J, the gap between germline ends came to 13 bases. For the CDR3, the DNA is TGTGCCAGCAGGACTCAGGGAGGGGAAAAACTGTTTTTT. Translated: CASRTQGGEKLFF.

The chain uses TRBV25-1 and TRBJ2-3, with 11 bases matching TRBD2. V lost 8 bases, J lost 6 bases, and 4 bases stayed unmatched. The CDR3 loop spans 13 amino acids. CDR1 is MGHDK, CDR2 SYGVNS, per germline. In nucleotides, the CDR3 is TGTGCCAGCCCGGGGACTAGCGGTGATACGCAGTATTTT. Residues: CASPGTSGDTQYF.

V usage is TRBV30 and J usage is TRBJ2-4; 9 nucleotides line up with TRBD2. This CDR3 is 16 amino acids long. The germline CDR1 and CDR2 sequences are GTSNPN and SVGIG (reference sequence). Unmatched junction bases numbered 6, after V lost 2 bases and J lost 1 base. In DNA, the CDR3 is TGTGCCTGGAGTTTGGGAACTAGCGGGGCCAAAAACATTCAGTACTTC. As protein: CAWSLGTSGAKNIQYF.

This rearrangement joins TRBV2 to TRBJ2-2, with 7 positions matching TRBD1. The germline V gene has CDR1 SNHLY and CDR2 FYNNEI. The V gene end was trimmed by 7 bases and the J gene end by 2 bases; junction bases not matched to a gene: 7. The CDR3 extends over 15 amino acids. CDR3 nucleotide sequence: TGTGCCAGCACCCCCGGGACAGCCAACACCGGGGAGCTGTTTTTT. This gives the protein CASTPGTANTGELFF.

The CDR3, as DNA: TGTGCCAGCAGCTTTGTCCGGACTAGCGGGAGGGCCGGCACAGATACGCAGTATTTT. Translating gives CASSFVRTSGRAGTDTQYF. The gene calls are TRBV13 and TRBJ2-3; 15 positions match TRBD2. J gave up 1 base and V 3 bases, and 8 bases lay outside the gene matches. This CDR3 is built from 19 residues. The germline CDR1 and CDR2 sequences are PRHDT and FYEKMQ (reference sequence).

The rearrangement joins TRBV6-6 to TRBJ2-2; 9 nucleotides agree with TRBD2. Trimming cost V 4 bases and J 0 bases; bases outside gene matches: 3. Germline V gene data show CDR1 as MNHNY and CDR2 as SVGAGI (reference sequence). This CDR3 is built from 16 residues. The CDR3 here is CASSSTSGSNTGELFF. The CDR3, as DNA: TGTGCCAGCAGTTCGACTAGCGGATCGAACACCGGGGAGCTGTTTTTT.